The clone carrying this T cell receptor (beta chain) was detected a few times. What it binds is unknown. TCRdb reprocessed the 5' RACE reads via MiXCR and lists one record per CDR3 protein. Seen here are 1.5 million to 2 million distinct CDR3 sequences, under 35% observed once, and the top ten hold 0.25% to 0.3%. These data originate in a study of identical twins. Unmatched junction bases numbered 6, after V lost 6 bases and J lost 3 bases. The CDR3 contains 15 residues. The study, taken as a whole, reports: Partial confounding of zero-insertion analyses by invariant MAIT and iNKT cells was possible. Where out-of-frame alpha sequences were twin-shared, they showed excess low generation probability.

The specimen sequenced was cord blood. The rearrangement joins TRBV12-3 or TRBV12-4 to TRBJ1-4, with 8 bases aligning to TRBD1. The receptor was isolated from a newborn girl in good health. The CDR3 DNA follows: TGTGCCAGCAGGACAGGGGATAAGTCTAATGAAAAACTGTTTTTT. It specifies CASRTGDKSNEKLFF.